This TCR beta chain was found in a study of T cells in Graves' hyperthyroidism and ophthalmopathy. Researchers took RNA transcripts and amplified the TCR beta CDR3 regions from them. First-round RT-PCR with HTBI primers amplified the TCR CDR3 region. From the multiplex PCR reads, TCRdb called clonotypes with MiXCR, one entry per CDR3 protein. The data show fewer than 700,000 distinct CDR3 sequences, with under 20% seen just once and around 4% held by the top ten. The V gene's germline CDR1 is MNHEY and CDR2 SMNVEV (reference sequence). The length of the CDR3 is 16 residues. V was pared by 10 bases and J by 1 base, with 11 bases of the junction left unmatched. This clonotype was seen repeatedly, ten times or more.

This TCR was sampled from a woman in her 30s with Graves' hyperthyroidism. The chain links TRBV27 to TRBJ2-3, with 10 bases aligning to TRBD2. The specimen was blood. The CDR3 nucleotides are TGTGCCACAGGACTAGCGGAGAGGGGGGGCACAGATACGCAGTATTTT. Amino acids: CATGLAERGGTDTQYF.